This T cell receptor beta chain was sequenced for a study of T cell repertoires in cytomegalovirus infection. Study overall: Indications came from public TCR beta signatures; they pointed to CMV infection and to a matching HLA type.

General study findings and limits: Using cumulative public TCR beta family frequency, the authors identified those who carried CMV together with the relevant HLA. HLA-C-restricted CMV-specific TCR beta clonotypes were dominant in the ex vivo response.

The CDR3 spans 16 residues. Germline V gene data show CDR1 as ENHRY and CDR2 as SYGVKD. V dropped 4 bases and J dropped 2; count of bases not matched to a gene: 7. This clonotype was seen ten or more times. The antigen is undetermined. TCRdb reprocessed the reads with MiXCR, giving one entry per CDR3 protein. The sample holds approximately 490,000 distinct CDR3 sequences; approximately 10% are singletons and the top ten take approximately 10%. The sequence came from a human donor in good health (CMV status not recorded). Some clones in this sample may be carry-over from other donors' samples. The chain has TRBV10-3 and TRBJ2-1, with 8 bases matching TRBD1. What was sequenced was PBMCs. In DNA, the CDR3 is TGTGCCATCAGTGGTCTGACAGGGGAGACCTACAATGAGCAGTTCTTC. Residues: CAISGLTGETYNEQFF.